This T cell receptor beta chain appears in the sequencing data of a study of regulatory T cells in long-lasting Graves disease. Combining iRepertoire HTBI primers with Arm-PCR of CDR3 regions, the authors built TCR beta libraries. TCRdb analysed the multiplex PCR reads with MiXCR anew, one entry per CDR3 protein. The sample contains about 450,000 distinct CDR3 sequences, around 13% of which appear only once. Study-wide results and caveats: Among the persistent patients, thousands of public clonotypes were shared, more than the roughly 970 shared among new patients.

In its sample, this clonotype was seen many times. Its specificity is not known. The CDR3 totals 15 residues. Losses at the gene ends were 4 bases for V and 4 bases for J; bases not matched to a gene: 6. Looked up from germline, CDR1 is SGHTA and CDR2 is FQGTGA. Noted time point: newly diagnosed GD, antithyroid drugs for less than 3 months. Preparation of the TCR library used RNA extracted from PBMCs. A volume of approximately 8.4 milliliters of peripheral blood was collected in EDTA tubes. These same records also appear under a second study, on T cells in Graves' hyperthyroidism and ophthalmopathy.

This sequence joins TRBV7-3 and TRBJ2-2; 7 positions match TRBD1. The sequence came from a woman in her forties or fifties with Graves disease. This material consisted of peripheral blood mononuclear cells (PBMCs), taken at new diagnosis, from a patient treated with antithyroid drugs. This chain's CDR3 is CASSSTTGVTGELFF. CDR3 sequence (DNA): TGTGCCAGCAGCTCGACTACAGGGGTCACCGGGGAGCTGTTTTTT.